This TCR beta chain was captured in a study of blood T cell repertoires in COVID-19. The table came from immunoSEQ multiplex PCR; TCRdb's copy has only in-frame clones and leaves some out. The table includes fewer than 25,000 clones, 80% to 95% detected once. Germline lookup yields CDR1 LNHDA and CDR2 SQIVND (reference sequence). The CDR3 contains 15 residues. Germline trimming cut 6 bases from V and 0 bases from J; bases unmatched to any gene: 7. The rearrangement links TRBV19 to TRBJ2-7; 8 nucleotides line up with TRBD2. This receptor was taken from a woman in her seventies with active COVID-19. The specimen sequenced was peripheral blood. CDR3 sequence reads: CASSAGLAGSYEQYF. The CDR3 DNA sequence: TGTGCCAGTAGCGCGGGGCTAGCGGGCTCCTACGAGCAGTACTTC.